The clone carrying this T cell receptor beta chain was seen only a few times. Its specificity is not known. V was pared by 5 bases and J by 6 bases, with 8 bases of the junction left unmatched. The germline CDR1 and CDR2 sequences are SEHNR and FQNEAQ (reference sequence). The CDR3 runs 14 residues. This sample stems from a study of T cells after yellow fever vaccination. Whole-study results and caveats: The booster response re-showed most primary clones: 96% CD4, approximately 86% CD8. Though weaker, the secondary response peaked faster, on day 5 versus 15.

5'RACE template switching generated TCR cDNA, adding a universal primer site and UMIs. In TCRdb, the 5' RACE reads were re-called with MiXCR into one record per CDR3 protein. Of about 130,000 distinct CDR3 sequences in the sample, more than 6% were seen once. J is TRBJ2-5 and V is TRBV7-9; TRBD1 matches at 8 bases. The source was CD4+ T cells sorted from PBMCs, collected around 10 days after the first yellow fever vaccination. The sequence came from a man between 18 and 35 years old who received the YFV17D yellow fever vaccine. The CDR3 here is CASSPPQGAKTQYF. The CDR3, as DNA: TGTGCCAGCAGCCCCCCGCAGGGGGCAAAGACCCAGTACTTC.